The 19 T cell receptor beta chains listed next were all sequenced from one sample in a study of regulatory T cells in long-lasting Graves disease. To make TCR beta libraries, researchers used iRepertoire HTBI primers and Arm-PCR of CDR3 regions. One entry per CDR3 protein, called by TCRdb with MiXCR from the multiplex PCR reads. The table has around 400,000 distinct CDR3 sequences, around 16% seen once. Time point of the sample: newly diagnosed GD, antithyroid drugs for less than 3 months. The TCR library was prepared using RNA isolated from PBMCs. This sample was also put to use in a study of T cells in Graves' hyperthyroidism and ophthalmopathy.

The source material was peripheral blood mononuclear cells (PBMCs), sampled at new diagnosis, from a patient treated with antithyroid drugs. The receptor set was obtained from a woman in her 40s with Graves disease.

Note on this clonotype: A read error may be the cause here, since a much bigger clone is one base away. The V call is TRBV13, the J call TRBJ2-7; 9 positions agree with TRBD1. The CDR3 has 15 amino acids. Per germline, CDR1 PRHDT and CDR2 FYEKMQ (reference sequence). CDR3 sequence (DNA): TGTGTCAGCAGCCTCACGGGGACAGGGTGGGACGAGCAGTACTTC. Translated, it gives CVSSLTGTGWDEQYF.

The rearrangement uses TRBV25-1 and TRBJ2-7; no clear D. The CDR3 consists of 12 residues. V was clipped by 3 bases and J by 6 bases, with 9 bases between them. Per the germline V gene, CDR1 is MGHDK and CDR2 is SYGVNS. The CDR3 spells CASSERVGEQYF. The CDR3 nucleotides read TGTGCCAGCAGTGAGAGAGTTGGCGAGCAGTACTTC.

The CDR3 DNA reads TGTGCCAGCAGCTTAGTCGCGCCTAGCGGGAGGGCGAATGAGCAGTTCTTC. This codes for CASSLVAPSGRANEQFF. The V call is TRBV11-2, the J call TRBJ2-1, with 12 bases that match TRBD2. V was clipped by 1 base and J by 7 bases; unmatched bases: 8. CDR1 is SGHAT, CDR2 FQNNGV, per germline. This CDR3 contains 17 residues.

This chain links TRBV4-1 with TRBJ2-3; tentative D call: TRBD1 (5 bases). Germline lookup yields CDR1 MGHRA and CDR2 YSYEKL. The ends were cut back, 0 bases at V and 1 base at J, with 11 bases in the middle. CDR3 length equals 16 residues. The CDR3 coding sequence is TGCGCCAGCAGCCAAGAGTCAGGGAAAGGCACAGATACGCAGTATTTT. Translation: CASSQESGKGTDTQYF.

This clonotype was recorded at least ten times. Here the CDR3 DNA reads TGTGCCAGCAGCTTGGCCGTTAGGGGGGGACGGTATGACGAGCAGTACTTC. This translates into CASSLAVRGGRYDEQYF. The V gene is TRBV11-2, the J gene TRBJ2-7; tentatively, D is TRBD2 (7 bases). Germline loops: CDR1 SGHAT, CDR2 FQNNGV. The CDR3 totals 17 residues. The V gene lost 3 bases and the J gene lost 5 bases, with 23 bases spanning the gap.

In this sample, this clonotype turned up many times. This chain uses TRBV30 with TRBJ2-1; D unresolved. The V end lost 0 bases, the J end lost 7 bases, and 7 bases lay between the germline ends. Germline CDR1 reads GTSNPN; CDR2 reads SVGIG (reference sequence). The CDR3 is 12 amino acids. CDR3 nucleotide sequence: TGTGCCTGGAGTGTCGGGTGGAATGAGCAGTTCTTC. Translated: CAWSVGWNEQFF. Looking up the rest from reference TRBV30 and TRBJ2-1 gives the full variable domain: SQTIHQWPATLVQPVGSPLSLECTVEGTSNPNLYWYRQAAGRGLQLLFYSVGIGQISSEVPQNLSASRPQDRQFILSSKKLLLSDSGFYLCAWSVGWNEQFFGPGTRLTVL.

This clonotype was seen only a few times. The chain combines TRBV19 with TRBJ2-5; the match to TRBD2 covers 10 bases. The germline CDR1 and CDR2 sequences are LNHDA and SQIVND (reference sequence). The CDR3 runs 15 residues. V lost 3 bases to trimming and J lost 5 bases; unmatched junction nucleotides: 6. The CDR3 DNA is TGTGCCAGTAGTATCGGGCTAGCGGGAGTTGAGACCCAGTACTTC. This translates into CASSIGLAGVETQYF.

This clonotype was picked up many times. This chain links TRBV12-5 with TRBJ2-7, with D perhaps given as TRBD1 or TRBD2 (5 bases each). V was cut by 5 bases and J by 2 bases, with 16 bases left in between. Germline V gene data show CDR1 as LGHNT and CDR2 as FRNRAP. The CDR3 is 15 residues long. CDR3 bases: TGTGCTAGTGGTCCTTCCGGGACCCCTGCCTACGAGCAGTACTTC. Protein sequence: CASGPSGTPAYEQYF.

The CDR3 DNA reads TGTGCCAGCAGGTCAAGGACAGGGGGAACAGATACGCAGTATTTT. It codes for CASRSRTGGTDTQYF. V usage is TRBV2 and J usage is TRBJ2-3, with TRBD1 identical over 10 bases. The CDR3 is made up of 15 amino acids. V trimming: 6 bases; J trimming: 3 bases; junction bases outside the gene matches: 6. Germline V lookup: CDR1 SNHLY, CDR2 FYNNEI.

This clonotype was counted ten times or more. The chain employs TRBV6-1 and TRBJ2-7, with TRBD2 as a possible D gene (7 bases). Germline CDR1 and CDR2: MNHNS and SASEGT. The V gene lost 6 bases and the J gene lost 4 bases, with 28 bases spanning the gap. The CDR3 runs to 18 residues. This CDR3 reads CASSSTSRHREGGYEQYF. For the CDR3, the DNA is TGTGCCAGCAGCTCAACCTCACGCCACAGGGAGGGTGGGTACGAGCAGTACTTC.

The rearrangement uses TRBV5-1 and TRBJ2-7; 11 bases fit TRBD2. V was clipped by 5 bases and J by 3 bases; unmatched bases: 10. Germline values: CDR1 SGHRS, CDR2 YFSETQ. The CDR3 consists of 16 residues. The CDR3 DNA is TGCGCCAGCAGGTACACTAGCGGGAGCACTAACTACGAGCAGTACTTC. Translation gives CASRYTSGSTNYEQYF.

The chain carries TRBV2 and TRBJ1-1, with D hard to call. CDR3 length: 13 amino acids. V lost 8 bases to trimming and J lost 5 bases, with 15 bases between them. CDR1 and CDR2 (germline): SNHLY, FYNNEI. The DNA for the CDR3 is TGTGCCAGCGCCGAACGGGAAAGGACTGAAGCTTTCTTT. Translated: CASAERERTEAFF.

This clonotype was detected once. This sequence joins TRBV2 and TRBJ2-7, with D possibly called TRBD1 or TRBD2 (9 bases each). V shed 8 bases and J shed 5 bases, with 19 bases lying between them. Germline CDR1 and CDR2: SNHLY and FYNNEI. The CDR3 has 14 residues. The CDR3 DNA reads TGTGCCAGCCTAGCGGGACAGGGTTTTGACGAGCAGTACTTC. This encodes CASLAGQGFDEQYF.

The sample holds many counts of this clonotype. This chain joins TRBV20-1 and TRBJ2-3; D call uncertain. V was clipped by 3 bases and J by 2 bases, with 3 bases between them. From germline, CDR1 is DFQATT and CDR2 SNEGSKA (reference sequence). The CDR3 sequence is 11 residues long. The CDR3 nucleotides are TGCAGTGCTAGGACCACAGATACGCAGTATTTT. Amino acids: CSARTTDTQYF.

In the case of this clonotype: No DNA is shown, since the ends of the CDR3 on it are uncertain; the CDR3 is the one TCRdb lists. This chain connects TRBV10-3 to TRBJ2-2; TRBD2 reflects the table's D call only, with no check against the DNA. The CDR3 extends over 15 residues, inclusive of both ends. Germline CDR1 ENHRY, CDR2 SYGVKD. The CDR3 loop reads CAISEGLGTPGSCFF.

V gene TRBV7-9 combines with J gene TRBJ1-3; D remains unclear. Germline V lookup: CDR1 SEHNR, CDR2 FQNEAQ (reference sequence). With 5 bases removed from V and 1 base from J, the gap between germline ends came to 15 bases. The CDR3 has 16 residues. The DNA for the CDR3 is TGTGCCAGCAGCCTAATCCAGACGGCATCTGGAAACACCATATATTTT. It translates to CASSLIQTASGNTIYF.

This clonotype has a count of ten or more. V and J are TRBV12-3 or TRBV12-4 and TRBJ1-2; TRBD1 aligns across 8 bases. CDR3 size: 16 residues. The V and J ends lost 4 bases and 3 bases, in that order; junction bases with no gene match: 10. The CDR3 region has the DNA TGTGCCAGCAGTTCGCACTCAGGGGGCGCAGACTATGGCTACACCTTC. Amino acid sequence: CASSSHSGGADYGYTF.

This clonotype was seen repeatedly, ten times or more. This sequence joins TRBV3-1 and TRBJ2-1; the D gene is possibly TRBD2 (6 bases). Germline assignment: CDR1 LGHDT and CDR2 YNNKEL (reference sequence). CDR3 size: 17 residues. Trimming removed 0 bases at V and 1 base at J, with 13 bases between. This CDR3 is CASSQDSGRGSYNEQFF. CDR3 DNA: TGTGCCAGCAGCCAAGATAGCGGAAGGGGTTCCTACAATGAGCAGTTCTTC.

This clonotype has a count of ten or more. The CDR3 coding sequence is TGTGCCAGCAGTGAAGCGCAGGACAGCTCCTACAATGAGCAGTTCTTC. This gives the protein CASSEAQDSSYNEQFF. This chain links TRBV2 with TRBJ2-1, with D possibly matching TRBD1 (6 bases). Germline assignment: CDR1 SNHLY and CDR2 FYNNEI. Trimming removed 0 bases from V and 0 bases from J, with 9 bases in between. CDR3 length equals 16 residues.